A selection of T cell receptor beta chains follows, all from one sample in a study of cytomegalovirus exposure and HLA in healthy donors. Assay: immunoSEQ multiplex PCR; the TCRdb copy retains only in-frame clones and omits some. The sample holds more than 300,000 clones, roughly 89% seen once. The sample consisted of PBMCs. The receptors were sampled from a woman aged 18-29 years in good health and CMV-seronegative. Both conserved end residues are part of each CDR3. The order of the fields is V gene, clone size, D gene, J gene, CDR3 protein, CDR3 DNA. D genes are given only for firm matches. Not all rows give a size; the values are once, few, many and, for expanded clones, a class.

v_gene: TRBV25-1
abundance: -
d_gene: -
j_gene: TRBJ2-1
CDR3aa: CASSEHGGSFNEQFF
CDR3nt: TGTGCCAGCAGTGAACACGGGGGTTCCTTCAATGAGCAGTTCTTC

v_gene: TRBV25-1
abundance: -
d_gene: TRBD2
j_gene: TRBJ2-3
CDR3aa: CASSGGLGTRTDTQYF
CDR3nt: TGTGCCAGCAGTGGGGGACTTGGGACTAGAACAGATACGCAGTATTTT

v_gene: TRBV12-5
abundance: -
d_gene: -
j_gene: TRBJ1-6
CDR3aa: CAQWAGSYSPLHF
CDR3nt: TGTGCTCAATGGGCAGGGTCGTATTCACCCCTCCACTTT

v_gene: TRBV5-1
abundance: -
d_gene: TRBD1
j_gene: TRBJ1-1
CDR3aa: CASSPRQGPNTEAFF
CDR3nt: TGCGCCAGCAGCCCACGACAGGGGCCAAACACTGAAGCTTTCTTT

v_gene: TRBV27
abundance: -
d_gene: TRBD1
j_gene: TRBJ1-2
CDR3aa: CASSLGTGGGGYTF
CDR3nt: TGTGCCAGCAGTTTGGGGACAGGGGGCGGGGGCTACACCTTC

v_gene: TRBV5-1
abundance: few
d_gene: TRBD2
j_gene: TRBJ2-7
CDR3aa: CASSFNSGGPGQYF
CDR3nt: TGCGCCAGCAGCTTCAATAGCGGGGGGCCAGGGCAGTACTTC

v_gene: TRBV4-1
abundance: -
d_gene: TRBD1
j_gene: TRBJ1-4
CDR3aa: CASSQTGQEGEKLFF
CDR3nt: TGCGCCAGCAGCCAAACCGGACAGGAGGGTGAAAAACTGTTTTTT

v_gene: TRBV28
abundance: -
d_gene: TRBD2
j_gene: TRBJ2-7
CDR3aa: CASSTSGRVYEQYF
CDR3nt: TGTGCCTCCAGCACCTCCGGGAGGGTATACGAGCAGTACTTC

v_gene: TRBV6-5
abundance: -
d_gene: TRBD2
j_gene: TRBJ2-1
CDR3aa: CASSYGGSSPPHEQFF
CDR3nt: TGTGCCAGCAGTTATGGCGGGAGCAGTCCCCCCCATGAGCAGTTCTTC

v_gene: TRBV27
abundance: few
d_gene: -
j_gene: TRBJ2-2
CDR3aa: CASSLGLPRTGELFF
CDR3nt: TGTGCCAGCAGTTTGGGGCTCCCTCGCACCGGGGAGCTGTTTTTT

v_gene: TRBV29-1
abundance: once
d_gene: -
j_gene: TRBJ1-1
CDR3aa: CSVRQLNTEAFF
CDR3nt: TGCAGCGTGAGACAATTGAACACTGAAGCTTTCTTT

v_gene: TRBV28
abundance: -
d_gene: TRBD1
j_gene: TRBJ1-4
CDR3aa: CASHPQDRGNEKLFF
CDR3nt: TGTGCCAGCCACCCCCAGGACAGGGGAAATGAAAAACTGTTTTTT

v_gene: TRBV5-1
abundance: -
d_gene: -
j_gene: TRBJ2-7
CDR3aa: CASSLGQVIYEQYF
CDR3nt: TGCGCCAGCAGCTTGGGACAGGTTATCTACGAGCAGTACTTC

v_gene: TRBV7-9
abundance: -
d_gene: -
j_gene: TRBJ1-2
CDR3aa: CASSLEIGSHGYTF
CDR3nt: TGTGCCAGCAGCTTAGAGATAGGGAGCCATGGCTACACCTTC

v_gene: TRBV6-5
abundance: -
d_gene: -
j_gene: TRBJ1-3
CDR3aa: CASRSPGEGHTIYF
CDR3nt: TGTGCCAGCAGATCTCCAGGGGAGGGTCACACCATATATTTT

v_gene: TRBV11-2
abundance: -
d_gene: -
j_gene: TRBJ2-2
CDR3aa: CASVSGNTGELFF
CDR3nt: TGTGCCAGCGTGTCCGGGAACACCGGGGAGCTGTTTTTT

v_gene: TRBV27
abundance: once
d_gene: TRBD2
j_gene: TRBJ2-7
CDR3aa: CASSWEGPGGGEQYF
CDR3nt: TGTGCCAGCAGTTGGGAGGGTCCGGGGGGTGGGGAGCAGTACTTC

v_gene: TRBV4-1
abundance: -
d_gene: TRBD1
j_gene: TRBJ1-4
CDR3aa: CAAATTGMRSEKLFF
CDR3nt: TGCGCCGCAGCGACGACAGGGATGAGGAGTGAAAAACTGTTTTTT

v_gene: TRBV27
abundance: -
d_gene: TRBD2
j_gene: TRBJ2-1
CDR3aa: CASTGLAGFNEQFF
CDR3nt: TGTGCCAGCACCGGACTAGCGGGTTTCAATGAGCAGTTCTTC

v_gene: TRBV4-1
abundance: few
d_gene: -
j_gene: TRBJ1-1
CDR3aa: CASRGGTEAFF
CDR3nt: TGCGCCAGCAGAGGGGGCACTGAAGCTTTCTTT

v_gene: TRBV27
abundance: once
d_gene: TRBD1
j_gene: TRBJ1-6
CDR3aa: CASSFLDREHSPLHF
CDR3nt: TGTGCCAGCAGTTTCCTGGACAGGGAGCATTCACCCCTCCACTTT

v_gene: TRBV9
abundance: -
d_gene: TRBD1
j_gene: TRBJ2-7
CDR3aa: CASSVGGTGSYEQYF
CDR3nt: TGTGCCAGCAGCGTAGGGGGGACAGGGTCCTACGAGCAGTACTTC

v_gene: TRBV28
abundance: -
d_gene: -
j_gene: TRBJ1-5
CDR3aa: CASRLMRQGNQPQHF
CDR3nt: TGTGCCAGCAGACTTATGCGGCAGGGAAATCAGCCCCAGCATTTT

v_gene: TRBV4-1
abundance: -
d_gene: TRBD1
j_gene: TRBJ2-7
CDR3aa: CASGPTTGQGFHEQYF
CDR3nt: TGCGCCAGCGGCCCAACTACAGGACAGGGCTTCCACGAGCAGTACTTC

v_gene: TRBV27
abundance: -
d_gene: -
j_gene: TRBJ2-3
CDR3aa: CASSLLSLTAMDTQYF
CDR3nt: TGTGCCAGCAGTTTATTAAGCCTCACTGCCATGGATACGCAGTATTTT

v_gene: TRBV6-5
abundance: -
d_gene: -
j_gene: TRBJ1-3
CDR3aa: CASSYVSGLPGNTIYF
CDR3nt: TGTGCCAGCAGTTACGTTAGTGGGCTACCTGGAAACACCATATATTTT

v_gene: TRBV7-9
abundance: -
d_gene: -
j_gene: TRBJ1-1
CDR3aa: CASSPGGNTEAFF
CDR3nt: TGTGCCAGCAGCCCAGGAGGGAACACTGAAGCTTTCTTT

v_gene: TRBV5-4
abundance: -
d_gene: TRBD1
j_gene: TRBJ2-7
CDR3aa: CASSPGTGDYEQYF
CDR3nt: TGTGCCAGCAGCCCCGGGACAGGAGACTACGAGCAGTACTTC

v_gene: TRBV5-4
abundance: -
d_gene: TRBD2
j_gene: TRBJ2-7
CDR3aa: CASSFPSGGAHEQYF
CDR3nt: TGTGCCAGCAGCTTCCCTAGCGGGGGGGCTCACGAGCAGTACTTC